This passage covers 17 T cell receptor beta chains from one sample sequenced in a study of blood T cell repertoires in COVID-19. Generated by immunoSEQ multiplex PCR, the TCRdb table keeps only in-frame clones and is missing some. The data show 70,000 or so clones, roughly 73% seen once. Material for sequencing was peripheral blood. These receptors were taken from a human donor in a cohort sampled during active COVID-19.

The chain couples TRBV6-5 to TRBJ2-5; the match to TRBD1 covers 12 bases. The CDR3 sequence is 16 residues long. Trimming cost V 4 bases and J 5 bases; bases outside gene matches: 8. The germline CDR1 and CDR2 sequences are MNHEY and SVGAGI. DNA for the CDR3: TGTGCCAGCAGTTTGGGTTGGGACAGGGGGCTTGAGACCCAGTACTTC. Residues: CASSLGWDRGLETQYF.

The chain joins TRBV27 to TRBJ2-7, with D maybe TRBD1 (6 bases). The CDR3 loop spans 15 amino acids. Germline CDR1 is MNHEY and CDR2 is SMNVEV (reference sequence). V gave up 2 bases and J gave up 0 bases, with 11 bases separating them. Here the CDR3 DNA reads TGTGCCAGCAGTTTAGAGGGACATAACTCCTACGAGCAGTACTTC. This sequence encodes CASSLEGHNSYEQYF.

The J gene is TRBJ2-1, the V gene TRBV15, with TRBD2 matching over 7 bases. The CDR3 is 21 residues long. The V segment lost 5 bases and the J segment 0 bases; nucleotides outside the gene matches: 22. In germline, CDR1 is LNHNV, CDR2 YYDKDF (reference sequence). DNA of the CDR3: TGTGCCACCAGCCACCCACGGGGAAGAGGAGGGAGGGAGGGCTCCTACAATGAGCAGTTCTTC. Its translation is CATSHPRGRGGREGSYNEQFF.

The chain employs TRBV5-1 and TRBJ1-4, with 11 nucleotides matching TRBD1. Germline lookup yields CDR1 SGHRS and CDR2 YFSETQ. CDR3 length: 16 residues. The V segment lost 4 bases and the J segment 7 bases; nucleotides outside the gene matches: 9. CDR3 protein: CASSRGTGGEGEKLFF. CDR3 nucleotide sequence: TGCGCCAGCAGCAGGGGGACAGGGGGTGAAGGTGAAAAACTGTTTTTT.

This chain joins TRBV7-6 and TRBJ1-6; no clear D gene. CDR1 SGHVS and CDR2 FNYEAQ come from the germline V gene. The CDR3 spans 16 residues. Trimming left V 0 bases short and J 0 bases short, with 6 bases between. As DNA, the CDR3 is TGTGCCAGCAGCTTAGCGCGTAGCTCCTATAATTCACCCCTCCACTTT. The encoded protein is CASSLARSSYNSPLHF.

The chain recombines TRBV12-3 or TRBV12-4 with TRBJ1-2, with 8 bases aligning to TRBD1. The CDR3 sequence is 13 residues long. Unmatched junction bases numbered 4, after V lost 5 bases and J lost 5 bases. The CDR3 coding sequence is TGTGCCAGCAGTCCAGGGGGCGCATATGGCTACACCTTC. Its protein is CASSPGGAYGYTF.

This chain uses TRBV2 with TRBJ1-1; 9 nucleotides match TRBD1. Germline V gene sequence: CDR1 SNHLY, CDR2 FYNNEI. J lost 4 bases, V lost 6 bases, and 3 bases had no gene match. The length of the CDR3 is 13 residues. This chain's CDR3 is CASRDRGVTEAFF. The CDR3 nucleotides read TGTGCCAGCAGGGACAGGGGCGTCACTGAAGCTTTCTTT.

This chain connects TRBV3-1 (or the pseudogene TRBV3-2) to TRBJ2-7; TRBD2 matches 7 bases. CDR1 is LGHDT and CDR2 is YNNKEL in the germline V gene (reference sequence). The CDR3 consists of 13 residues. Trimming at V came to 5 bases and at J to 6 bases, leaving 7 bases not matched to a gene. The CDR3 DNA is TGTGCCAGCAGCTTCACTAGCGTTCCCGAGCAGTACTTC. Translation gives CASSFTSVPEQYF.

This clone was seen ten or more times. V usage is TRBV6-5 and J usage is TRBJ2-3; TRBD1 matches 10 bases. The CDR3 contains 14 residues. J gave up 3 bases and V 5 bases, and 2 bases lay outside the gene matches. Germline assignment: CDR1 MNHEY and CDR2 SVGAGI. The CDR3 spells CASSRTGGTDTQYF. In nucleotides, the CDR3 is TGTGCCAGCAGTCGGACAGGGGGGACAGATACGCAGTATTTT.

The V and J genes are TRBV27 and TRBJ2-7, with 12 bases lining up with TRBD1. Per the germline V gene, CDR1 is MNHEY and CDR2 is SMNVEV (reference sequence). CDR3 length: 14 residues. Losses at the gene ends were 5 bases for V and 6 bases for J; bases not matched to a gene: 5. The chain's CDR3 is CASSQGTGGGEQYF. CDR3 DNA: TGTGCCAGCAGTCAGGGGACAGGGGGCGGCGAGCAGTACTTC.

The V gene is TRBV29-1, the J gene TRBJ1-1; D is possibly TRBD1 (5 bases). CDR3 length: 19 residues. The V end was cut by 1 base, the J end by 0 bases, with 24 bases between. Per germline, CDR1 SQVTM and CDR2 ANQGSEA. Here the CDR3 DNA reads TGCAGCGTTGAAGGGACGTTGGCGGGACTCGAGCACCTGAACACTGAAGCTTTCTTT. Translated, it gives CSVEGTLAGLEHLNTEAFF.

This chain links TRBV3-1 (or the pseudogene TRBV3-2) with TRBJ1-2; 9 bases agree with TRBD1. V shed 3 bases and J 8 bases; nucleotides not matched to a gene: 4. This CDR3 comprises 13 residues. Germline CDR1 and CDR2: LGHDT and YNNKEL (reference sequence). CDR3 DNA: TGTGCCAGCAGCCAGGAGGACAGGGGAGGCTACACCTTC. This sequence encodes CASSQEDRGGYTF.

V gene TRBV4-2 combines with J gene TRBJ2-2; 7 bases are a match to TRBD2. Per the germline V gene, CDR1 is LGHNA and CDR2 is YNFKEQ. After removal of 0 bases from V and 5 bases from J, the junction contained 9 bases not matched to a gene. The CDR3 is 17 residues long. The CDR3 loop reads CASSQDLRPSGTGELFF. The CDR3 nucleotides read TGTGCCAGCAGCCAAGATCTTAGGCCTAGCGGAACCGGGGAGCTGTTTTTT.

This rearrangement joins TRBV5-1 to TRBJ1-6; 9 nucleotides line up with TRBD1. The CDR3 is 14 residues long. Germline trimming cut 4 bases from V and 8 bases from J; bases unmatched to any gene: 4. Germline-derived CDR1 and CDR2 are SGHRS and YFSETQ. The CDR3 here is CASSKDRGDSPLHF. The CDR3 coding sequence is TGCGCCAGCAGCAAGGACAGGGGAGATTCACCCCTCCACTTT.

The V gene is TRBV28, the J gene TRBJ1-5, with TRBD1 as a possible D gene (6 bases). V lost 10 bases and J 6 bases, leaving 16 bases between the germline ends. Germline V CDR1 and CDR2: MDHEN, SYDVKM. This CDR3 contains 13 residues. CDR3 coding DNA: TGTGCCACCGCTCAGGGGCCGACTCAGCCCCAGCATTTT. Translation gives CATAQGPTQPQHF.

V usage is TRBV5-1 and J usage is TRBJ1-1, with no clear D. Trimming took 3 bases from V and 1 from J, leaving 13 bases between them. The CDR3 covers 15 residues. The germline V gene encodes CDR1 SGHRS and CDR2 YFSETQ. CDR3 residues: CASSWDDEGNTEAFF. The CDR3 DNA reads as TGCGCCAGCAGCTGGGATGATGAGGGGAACACTGAAGCTTTCTTT.

V usage is TRBV5-1 and J usage is TRBJ2-3, with 7 bases identical to TRBD2. CDR3 length: 15 amino acids. The ends lost 4 bases at V and 3 bases at J; junction bases unmatched: 8. Germline V gene lookup returns CDR1 SGHRS and CDR2 YFSETQ. DNA for the CDR3: TGCGCCAGCAGCGCGGGGGTTCTAGAGACAGATACGCAGTATTTT. Translating it yields CASSAGVLETDTQYF.